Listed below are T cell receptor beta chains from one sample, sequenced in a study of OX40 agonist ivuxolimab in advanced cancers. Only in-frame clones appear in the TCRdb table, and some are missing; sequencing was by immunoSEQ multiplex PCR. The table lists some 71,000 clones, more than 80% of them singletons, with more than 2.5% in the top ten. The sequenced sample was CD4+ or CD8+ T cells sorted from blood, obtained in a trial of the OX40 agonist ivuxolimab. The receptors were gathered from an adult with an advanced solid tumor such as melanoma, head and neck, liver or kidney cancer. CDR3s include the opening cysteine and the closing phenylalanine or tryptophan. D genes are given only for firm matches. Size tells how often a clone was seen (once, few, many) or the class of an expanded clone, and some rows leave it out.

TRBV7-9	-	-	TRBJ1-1	TGTGCCAGCAGCTTAGAGTGGGACCCTGAAGCTTTCTTT	CASSLEWDPEAFF
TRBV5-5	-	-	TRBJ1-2	TGTGCCAGCAGCTTGGGCCTTCCGCCGGGGTATGGCTACACCTTC	CASSLGLPPGYGYTF
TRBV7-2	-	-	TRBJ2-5	TGTGCCAGCAGCTGGGAGGACCCGGCGGGAGAGACCCAGTACTTC	CASSWEDPAGETQYF
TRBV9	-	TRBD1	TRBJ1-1	TGTGCCAGCAGCGTAGCGGGACAGGCGAACACTGAAGCTTTCTTT	CASSVAGQANTEAFF
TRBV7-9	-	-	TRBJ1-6	TGTGCCAGCAGCTTAACGGACATTTCACCCCTCCACTTT	CASSLTDISPLHF
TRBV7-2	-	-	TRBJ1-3	TGTGCCAGCAGCCCCCCGAGCGGCCGGACTGGAAACACCATATATTTT	CASSPPSGRTGNTIYF
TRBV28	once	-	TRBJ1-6	TGTGCCAGCCATGCGGGGCGTTCACCCCTCCACTTT	CASHAGRSPLHF
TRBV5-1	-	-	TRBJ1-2	TGCGCCAGCAGCACCAGGGAGGCTGGTTCTGGCCACACCTTC	CASSTREAGSGHTF
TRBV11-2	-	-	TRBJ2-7	TGTGCCAGCAGCTTAAACGGTGAGCAGTACTTC	CASSLNGEQYF
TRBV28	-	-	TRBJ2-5	TGTGCCAGCACCCCCGGGACCACCACGGCAGAGACCCAGTACTTC	CASTPGTTTAETQYF
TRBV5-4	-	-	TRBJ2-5	TGTGCCAGCAGCTTGGATCCGGGGAGGTTGGAGACCCAGTACTTC	CASSLDPGRLETQYF
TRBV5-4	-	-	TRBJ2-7	TGTGCCAGCAGCCGGGACCACTCCTACGAGCAGTACTTC	CASSRDHSYEQYF
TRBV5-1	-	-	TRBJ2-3	TGCGCCAGCAGGCAAGTCGCTAGCACAGATACGCAGTATTTT	CASRQVASTDTQYF
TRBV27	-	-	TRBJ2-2	TGTGCCAGCAGGGAAGGGCGTTTTAACACCGGGGAGCTGTTTTTT	CASREGRFNTGELFF
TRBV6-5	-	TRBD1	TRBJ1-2	TGTGCCAGCAGTGCCGACAGGGTTGTTCATGGCTACACCTTC	CASSADRVVHGYTF
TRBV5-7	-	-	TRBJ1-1	TGTGCCAGCATCCCCAACCCATCGTCCCAGGTGGCTTTCTTT	CASIPNPSSQVAFF
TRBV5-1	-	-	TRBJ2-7	TGCGCCAGCAGCTCGGGGACACCCCTCGGACAATACGAGCAGTACTTC	CASSSGTPLGQYEQYF
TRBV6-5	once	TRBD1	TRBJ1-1	TGTGCCAGCAGTACCAGACAGGGAATGGCTTTCTTT	CASSTRQGMAFF
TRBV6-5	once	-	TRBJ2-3	TGTGCCAGCAGTTACCCGGAAACTGATACGCAGTATTTT	CASSYPETDTQYF
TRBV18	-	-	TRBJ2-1	TGTGCCAGCTCATCACAGGGATACAATGAGCAGTTCTTC	CASSSQGYNEQFF
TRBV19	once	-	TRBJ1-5	TGTGCCAGTGCCAGCCGGTCCTCTGGCAATCAGCCCCAGCATTTT	CASASRSSGNQPQHF
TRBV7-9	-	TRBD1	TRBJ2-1	TGTGCCAGCAACCACAGGGGCTCCTACAATGAGCAGTTCTTC	CASNHRGSYNEQFF
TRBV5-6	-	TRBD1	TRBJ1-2	TGTGCCAGCAGCCCGACAGGGGGCCTCTATGGCTACACCTTC	CASSPTGGLYGYTF
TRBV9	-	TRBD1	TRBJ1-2	TGTGCCAGCAGCGTATTTTTAACAGGGGGCGGAGGGGGATTAAAAGACTATGGCTACACCTTC	CASSVFLTGGGGGLKDYGYTF
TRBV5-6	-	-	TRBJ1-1	TGTGCCAGCAGCCGAGGAGGGGGACGGGCTGAAGCTTTCTTT	CASSRGGGRAEAFF
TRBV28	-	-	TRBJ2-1	TGTGCCAGCAGCTCAGGGCTCTACAATGAGCAGTTCTTC	CASSSGLYNEQFF
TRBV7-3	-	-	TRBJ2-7	TGTGCCAGCAGCTTAACGGGCAGAAAGACCTACGAGCAGTACTTC	CASSLTGRKTYEQYF
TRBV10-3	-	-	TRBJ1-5	TGTGCCATCAGTGAGGGGGGGGGTAGGCCCAATCAGCCCCAGCATTTT	CAISEGGGRPNQPQHF